Each of the 31 T cell receptor beta chains below was sequenced from the same sample in a study of blood T cells in healthy people across ages. Together with a sample-barcoded 5' primer, a J-beta primer mix was included in a second PCR lasting roughly 7 to 11 cycles. TCRdb called the 5' RACE reads again in MiXCR, with one record for every CDR3 protein. The sample includes about 1.5 million distinct CDR3 sequences, about 45% of them seen just once. The sample consisted of blood. The receptors here all came from a woman aged 18-29 years in good health.

This clonotype was detected a few times. The chain recombines TRBV30 with TRBJ1-4; D is unclear. CDR3 length: 14 residues. Germline CDR1 GTSNPN, CDR2 SVGIG (reference sequence). V lost 2 bases and J 0 bases, leaving 7 bases between the germline ends. CDR3 in amino acids: CAWSPAATNEKLFF. The DNA for the CDR3 is TGTGCCTGGAGTCCCGCAGCAACTAATGAAAAACTGTTTTTT.

The chain has TRBV6-2 or TRBV6-3 and TRBJ1-1; 10 bases line up with TRBD1. Looked up from germline, CDR1 is MNHEY and CDR2 is SVGEGT. Trimming took 2 bases from V and 3 from J; bases not matched to a gene: 9. This CDR3 contains 17 residues. The CDR3 coding sequence is TGTGCCAGCAGTTACGTCCCGGGACAGGGGTTAGACACTGAAGCTTTCTTT. Its translation: CASSYVPGQGLDTEAFF.

The V and J genes are TRBV5-1 and TRBJ1-1; D gene uncertain. Germline lookup yields CDR1 SGHRS and CDR2 YFSETQ. CDR3 size: 16 residues. Between the trimmed V and J ends, which lost 3 bases and 0 bases, there was a span of 15 bases. CDR3 amino acids: CASSWNVGLMNTEAFF. CDR3 sequence (DNA): TGCGCCAGCAGCTGGAATGTTGGTCTAATGAACACTGAAGCTTTCTTT.

This clonotype was detected only a few times. The J gene is TRBJ2-4, the V gene TRBV7-9; possible D gene TRBD1, 5 bases. From germline, CDR1 is SEHNR and CDR2 FQNEAQ (reference sequence). V lost 5 bases, J lost 9 bases, and 17 bases lay in between. The CDR3 has 14 residues. The CDR3 bases are TGTGCCAGCAGCCCCCGTTTAGGGGTGCTCATTCAGTACTTC. Translation: CASSPRLGVLIQYF.

This clonotype appeared a few times. The chain carries TRBV27 and TRBJ2-1, with 8 positions matching TRBD2. The length of the CDR3 is 15 residues. Germline lookup yields CDR1 MNHEY and CDR2 SMNVEV (reference sequence). V lost 7 bases and J lost 7; bases outside the gene matches: 12. The CDR3 DNA sequence: TGTGCCAGCACTCCATGGGCTAGCGGGCTGAATGAGCAGTTCTTC. The encoded protein is CASTPWASGLNEQFF.

Concerning this clonotype itself: At one end, the junction sequence differs from germline, possibly due to a read error. V and J are TRBV5-1 and TRBJ1-4; 8 bases are a match to TRBD1. The V gene's germline CDR1 is SGHRS and CDR2 YFSETQ. The CDR3 spans 14 residues. The CDR3 loop is CAGSPGQDPEKLFF. In DNA, the CDR3 is TGCGCCGGCAGCCCGGGACAGGACCCTGAGAAACTGTTTTTT.

The DNA for the CDR3 is TGTGCCAGCAGTTTCAATAAAGATACGCAGTATTTT. This codes for CASSFNKDTQYF. V usage is TRBV12-3 or TRBV12-4 and J usage is TRBJ2-3; D ambiguous. V lost 3 bases, J lost 5 bases, and 6 bases lay in between. The CDR3 has 12 amino acids.

The chain has TRBV12-3 or TRBV12-4 and TRBJ2-6; no clear D gene. The CDR3 covers 16 residues. V was cut by 4 bases and J by 0 bases, with 10 bases left in between. In DNA, the CDR3 is TGTGCCAGCAGTTCCTTCCGAAGCTCTGGGGCCAACGTCCTGACTTTC. Translation gives CASSSFRSSGANVLTF.

V gene TRBV20-1 combines with J gene TRBJ1-1; D is unclear. The CDR3 has 12 residues. From germline, CDR1 is DFQATT and CDR2 SNEGSKA (reference sequence). V was shortened by 6 bases and J by 3 bases, with 11 bases between the two germline ends. CDR3 sequence reads: CSAIRMDTEAFF. The CDR3 nucleotides read TGCAGTGCGATCCGGATGGACACTGAAGCTTTCTTT.

This clonotype was recorded a few times. The CDR3, as DNA: TGTGCCATCAGTGAGGGGACTAGCGGTGACACAGATACGCAGTATTTT. Protein: CAISEGTSGDTDTQYF. The rearrangement links TRBV10-3 to TRBJ2-3, with 11 positions matching TRBD2. Germline V gene data show CDR1 as ENHRY and CDR2 as SYGVKD. The junction had 3 bases not matched to a gene; V was cut back by 2 bases and J by 2 bases. The CDR3 totals 16 residues.

CDR3 nucleotides: TGTGCCAGCAGCTTCCAGGGGGCGGAAGAGACCCAGTACTTC. Protein product: CASSFQGAEETQYF. This chain links TRBV7-2 with TRBJ2-5, with 8 bases identical to TRBD1. The CDR3 spans 14 residues. Looked up from germline, CDR1 is SGHTA and CDR2 is FQGNSA. Losses at the gene ends were 3 bases for V and 3 bases for J; bases not matched to a gene: 3.

Turning to this clonotype: A far larger clone lies a single base away; this is likely a read error. The chain employs TRBV12-3 or TRBV12-4 and TRBJ2-4; no clear D. The J call may be in error: the DNA end matches TRBJ2-7 better. This CDR3 region has 12 residues. CDR3 loop: CASSPDGSEQYF. CDR3 nucleotides: TGTGCCAGCAGCCCGGACGGCTCCGAGCAGTACTTC.

The chain has TRBV5-4 and TRBJ2-3; possibly TRBD2 for D (5 bases). CDR3 length: 16 amino acids. Per the germline V gene, CDR1 is SGHNT and CDR2 is YYREEE (reference sequence). Trimming shortened V by 0 bases and J by 4 bases, and 15 bases separated the two germline ends. The CDR3 sequence: CASSLAGKSSSDTQYF. The CDR3 DNA reads as TGTGCCAGCAGCTTGGCGGGCAAATCTAGCTCAGATACGCAGTATTTT.

This clonotype was counted between two and nine times. V usage is TRBV20-1 and J usage is TRBJ2-1; tentative D call: TRBD2 (6 bases). The DNA end is a closer match to TRBJ2-7, so the J assignment may be wrong. The CDR3 is 12 residues long. The germline gives CDR1 DFQATT, CDR2 SNEGSKA (reference sequence). The CDR3 region is CSARFSGNEQYF. CDR3 sequence (DNA): TGCAGTGCTAGATTTAGCGGAAATGAGCAGTACTTC.

The rearrangement joins TRBV20-1 to TRBJ1-5, with 8 bases identical to TRBD1. This CDR3 spans 14 amino acids. V lost 3 bases, J lost 6 bases, and 7 bases stayed unmatched. Germline loops: CDR1 DFQATT, CDR2 SNEGSKA (reference sequence). CDR3 in DNA: TGCAGTGCTAGCGACAGGGGTGAAGGTCAGCCCCAGCATTTT. Amino acids: CSASDRGEGQPQHF.

V is TRBV27 and J is TRBJ1-3; D is perhaps TRBD1 (5 bases). V lost 6 bases and J lost 4, with 10 bases in between. The germline CDR1 and CDR2 sequences are MNHEY and SMNVEV (reference sequence). CDR3 length equals 13 residues. CDR3 in DNA: TGTGCCAGCAGGCGGGGGAGGGGAAACACCATATATTTT. Its protein is CASRRGRGNTIYF.

This sequence joins TRBV9 and TRBJ1-4; TRBD1 aligns across 9 bases. The CDR3 sequence is 15 residues long. The V and J ends lost 4 bases and 8 bases, in that order; junction bases with no gene match: 9. CDR1 and CDR2 (germline): SGDLS, YYNGEE. Written as DNA, the CDR3 is TGTGCCAGCAGCATAGATGGGACAGGGCTCGAAAAACTGTTTTTT. Translating gives CASSIDGTGLEKLFF.

The chain joins TRBV11-2 to TRBJ2-3; D remains ambiguous. Per the germline V gene, CDR1 is SGHAT and CDR2 is FQNNGV. There are 14 residues in the CDR3. Trimming took off 5 bases at V and 4 bases at J, with 13 bases between the two ends. Here the CDR3 DNA reads TGTGCCAGCAGCATGCAGACTGGGGCAGATACGCAGTATTTT. This sequence encodes CASSMQTGADTQYF.

This chain joins TRBV10-2 and TRBJ2-1; 8 positions agree with TRBD2. This CDR3 is built from 12 residues. Germline V CDR1 and CDR2: WSHSY, SAAADI. Trimming took 4 bases from V and 11 from J; bases not matched to a gene: 4. The CDR3 coding sequence is TGCGCCAGCAGTGGCGGGGGGCCTAAGCAGTTCTTC. This codes for CASSGGGPKQFF.

The V gene is TRBV20-1, the J gene TRBJ1-1; the D gene is possibly TRBD1 (5 bases). Germline lookup yields CDR1 DFQATT and CDR2 SNEGSKA (reference sequence). V was cut by 4 bases and J by 6 bases, with 18 bases left in between. CDR3 length equals 14 residues. CDR3 bases: TGCAGTGCTACCCGAGTGGCAGGGCACGCTGAAGCTTTCTTT. Translation: CSATRVAGHAEAFF.

This clonotype was seen at least ten times. This rearrangement joins TRBV27 to TRBJ2-1; 10 bases fit TRBD2. Germline trimming cut 6 bases from V and 2 bases from J; bases unmatched to any gene: 4. The CDR3 consists of 15 residues. From germline, CDR1 is MNHEY and CDR2 SMNVEV (reference sequence). CDR3 nucleotide sequence: TGTGCCAGCAGAGCGAGCGGGGGGGCCTACAATGAGCAGTTCTTC. Translated, it gives CASRASGGAYNEQFF.

The chain has TRBV20-1 and TRBJ2-7; 9 bases line up with TRBD1. With the DNA end fitting TRBJ2-4 better, the J assignment may be wrong. This CDR3 is 13 amino acids long. The germline CDR1 and CDR2 sequences are DFQATT and SNEGSKA (reference sequence). The CDR3 reads CSAPGQGLNIQYF. DNA of the CDR3: TGCAGTGCCCCGGGACAGGGATTAAACATTCAGTACTTC.

A few counts support this clonotype. The J gene is TRBJ2-5, the V gene TRBV30; D is ambiguous. CDR1 and CDR2 (germline): GTSNPN, SVGIG (reference sequence). The length of the CDR3 is 15 residues. V gave up 2 bases and J gave up 5 bases, with 18 bases separating them. In DNA form, the CDR3 reads TGTGCCTGGAGTCTTAGGGCGTTAGTTCGGGAGACCCAGTACTTC. This translates into CAWSLRALVRETQYF. The entire variable domain, with the rest obtained from reference TRBV30 and TRBJ2-5, is as follows: SQTIHQWPATLVQPVGSPLSLECTVEGTSNPNLYWYRQAAGRGLQLLFYSVGIGQISSEVPQNLSASRPQDRQFILSSKKLLLSDSGFYLCAWSLRALVRETQYFGPGTRLLVL.

There are a few counts of this clonotype. The gene calls are TRBV3-1 and TRBJ1-2; tentative D call: TRBD1 (6 bases). The CDR3 contains 16 residues. From germline, CDR1 is LGHDT and CDR2 YNNKEL (reference sequence). Trimming removed 0 bases at V and 7 bases at J, with 18 bases between. The CDR3 loop is CASSQDFGRGGVGYTF. Written as DNA, the CDR3 is TGTGCCAGCAGCCAAGACTTCGGCAGGGGAGGAGTTGGCTACACCTTC. The variable domain in full, completed from reference TRBV3-1 and TRBJ1-2, reads DTAVSQTPKYLVTQMGNDKSIKCEQNLGHDTMYWYKQDSKKFLKIMFSYNNKELIINETVPNRFSPKSPDKAHLNLHINSLELGDSAVYFCASSQDFGRGGVGYTFGSGTRLTVV.

This clonotype was seen at least ten times. J is TRBJ2-1 and V is TRBV5-1; 13 bases line up with TRBD2. The CDR3 contains 16 residues. Germline V gene data show CDR1 as SGHRS and CDR2 as YFSETQ. Germline trimming cut 4 bases from V and 4 bases from J; bases unmatched to any gene: 5. CDR3 sequence: CASSPGTSGAYNEQFF. CDR3 sequence (DNA): TGCGCCAGCAGCCCCGGGACTAGCGGGGCTTACAATGAGCAGTTCTTC.

This clonotype turned up a few times. The rearrangement joins TRBV6-2 or TRBV6-3 to TRBJ2-7, with D perhaps matching TRBD2 (6 bases). In germline, CDR1 is MNHEY, CDR2 SVGEGT. This CDR3 is built from 14 residues. Trimming removed 2 bases from V and 3 bases from J, with 11 bases in between. The CDR3: CASSYLAGNYEQYF. The CDR3 region has the DNA TGTGCCAGCAGTTACCTGGCGGGGAACTACGAGCAGTACTTC.

The chain carries TRBV6-2 or TRBV6-3 and TRBJ2-1; unclear D gene. The DNA end favors TRBJ2-7, so the J call may be wrong. The germline V gene has CDR1 MNHEY and CDR2 SVGEGT. CDR3 length equals 15 residues. CDR3 region: CASTGGWSSYNEQYF. CDR3 bases: TGTGCCAGCACCGGCGGCTGGAGCTCCTACAATGAGCAGTACTTC.

The chain combines TRBV6-5 with TRBJ1-5, with 9 nucleotides matching TRBD1. The germline V gene encodes CDR1 MNHEY and CDR2 SVGAGI. V was clipped by 2 bases and J by 2 bases; unmatched bases: 7. The CDR3 is 17 amino acids. The CDR3: CASSYRGQGMGNQPQHF. The CDR3 coding sequence is TGTGCCAGCAGTTACCGGGGACAGGGAATGGGCAATCAGCCCCAGCATTTT.

This clonotype has only a few counts. The J gene is TRBJ2-7, the V gene TRBV4-3, with 7 bases identical to TRBD1. The CDR3 sequence is 15 residues long. The germline V gene encodes CDR1 LGHNA and CDR2 YSLEER. The J segment lost 0 bases and the V segment lost 0 bases, leaving 2 bases of the junction unmatched. DNA for the CDR3: TGCGCCAGCAGCCAAGAAGGGACAGACTCCTACGAGCAGTACTTC. Its translation: CASSQEGTDSYEQYF.

The chain combines TRBV12-1 with TRBJ2-3; no check of the table's D call, TRBD1, against the DNA was made. TRBV12-1 is flagged as a pseudogene. The CDR3 contains 15 residues. The CDR3: CASSFVPGHTDTQYF. CDR3 bases: TGTGCCAGCAGCTTTGTCCCCGGGCACACAGATACGCAGTATTTT.

This chain joins TRBV29-1 and TRBJ1-2; no clear D gene. Per the germline V gene, CDR1 is SQVTM and CDR2 is ANQGSEA. Trimming left V 6 bases short and J 2 bases short, with 10 bases between. This CDR3 spans 12 amino acids. The CDR3 sequence: CSVTTPNYGYTF. CDR3 sequence (DNA): TGCAGCGTCACCACACCGAACTATGGCTACACCTTC.